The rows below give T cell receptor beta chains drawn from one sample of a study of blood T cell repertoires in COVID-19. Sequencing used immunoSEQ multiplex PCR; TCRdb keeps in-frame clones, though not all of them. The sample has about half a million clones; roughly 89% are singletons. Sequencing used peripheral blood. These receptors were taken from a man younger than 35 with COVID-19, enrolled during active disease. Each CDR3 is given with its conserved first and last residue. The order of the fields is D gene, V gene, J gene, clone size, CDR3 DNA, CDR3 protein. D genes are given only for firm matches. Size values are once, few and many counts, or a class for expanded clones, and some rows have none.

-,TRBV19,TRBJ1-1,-,TGTGCCAGTAGTACACAGGGGAACACTGAAGCTTTCTTT,CASSTQGNTEAFF
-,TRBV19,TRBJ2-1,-,TGTGCTACTGGGCAGGGTACCTACAATGAGCAGTTCTTC,CATGQGTYNEQFF
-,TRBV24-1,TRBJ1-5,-,TGTGCCACCAGCGAAAGAAACAGGGACCAGCCCCAGCATTTT,CATSERNRDQPQHF
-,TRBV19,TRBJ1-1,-,TGTGCCAGTAGTACCTCAACAGGGACGAACACTGAAGCTTTCTTT,CASSTSTGTNTEAFF
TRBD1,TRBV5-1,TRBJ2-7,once,TGCGCCAGCAGCTTGGAACAGGGGAAGAACTACGAGCAGTACTTC,CASSLEQGKNYEQYF
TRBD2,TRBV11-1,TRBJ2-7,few,TGTGCCAGCAGCTTAGCAGGACGGGGGGGCCTCTACGAGCAGTACTTC,CASSLAGRGGLYEQYF
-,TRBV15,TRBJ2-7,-,TGTGCCACCAGCAGAGGAGGACAGTATTGGGTGTACGAGCAGTACTTC,CATSRGGQYWVYEQYF
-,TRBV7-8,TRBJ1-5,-,TGTGCCAGCAGCTTATACAGCGGAAACAATCAGCCCCAGCATTTT,CASSLYSGNNQPQHF
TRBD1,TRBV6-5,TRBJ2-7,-,TGTGCCAGCAGGCCGGGACAGGGGGCCTACGAGCAGTACTTC,CASRPGQGAYEQYF
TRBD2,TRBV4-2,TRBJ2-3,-,TGTGCCAGCAGCCAAGAAGGAAGCGGGGGGGCCGGAGATACGCAGTATTTT,CASSQEGSGGAGDTQYF
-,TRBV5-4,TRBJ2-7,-,TGTGCCAGCAGCTTGTCCGGACAGCTCTCCTACGAGCAGTACTTC,CASSLSGQLSYEQYF
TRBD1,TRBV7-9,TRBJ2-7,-,TGTGCCAGCAGCAGCCTACCGGGACAGGGTAGAGGCGAGCAGTACTTC,CASSSLPGQGRGEQYF
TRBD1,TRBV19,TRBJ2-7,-,TGTGCCAGTAAGGCCGGGACAGGGACCTACGAGCAGTACTTC,CASKAGTGTYEQYF
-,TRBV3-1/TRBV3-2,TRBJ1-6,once,TGTGCCAGCAGCCAAGGGGGTCCTGGGGGGAATTCACCCCTCCACTTT,CASSQGGPGGNSPLHF
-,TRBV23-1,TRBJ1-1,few,TGCGCCAGCAGTCAAAGGGAAGGGGACACTGAAGCTTTCTTT,CASSQREGDTEAFF
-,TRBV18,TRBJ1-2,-,TGTGCCAGCTCACCGCGGGATCTAAGCTATGGCTACACCTTC,CASSPRDLSYGYTF
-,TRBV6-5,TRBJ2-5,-,TGTGCCAGCCCGACTGGACAAGAGACCCAGTACTTC,CASPTGQETQYF
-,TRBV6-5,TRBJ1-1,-,TGTGCCAGCAGGAGCTACGTCAGGGGCACTGAAGCTTTCTTT,CASRSYVRGTEAFF
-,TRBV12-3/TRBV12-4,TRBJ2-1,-,TGTGCCAGCAGCCCTGGGTCAGGGCTTCTGTTCTTC,CASSPGSGLLFF
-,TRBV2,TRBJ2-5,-,TGTGCCAGGAACAGGCAAGAGACCCAGTACTTC,CARNRQETQYF
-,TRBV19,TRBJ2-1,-,TGTGCCAGTAGCGGGGGACTCCTCGGTGAGCAGTTCTTC,CASSGGLLGEQFF
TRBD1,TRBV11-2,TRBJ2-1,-,TGTGCCAGCAGCTTGGGGACAGGGTCCACCAATGAGCAGTTCTTC,CASSLGTGSTNEQFF
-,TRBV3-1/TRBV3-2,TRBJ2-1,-,TGTGCCAGCAGCCCCAACGGGGGCTCCTACAATGAGCAGTTCTTC,CASSPNGGSYNEQFF
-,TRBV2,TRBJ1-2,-,TGTGCCAGCAGTGAAACTGGACAGCCCCCCGCTGGCTACACCTTC,CASSETGQPPAGYTF
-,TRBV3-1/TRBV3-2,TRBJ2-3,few,TGTGCCAGCAGCCAACCCAGTGGGGGGACTAGCACAGATACGCAGTATTTT,CASSQPSGGTSTDTQYF
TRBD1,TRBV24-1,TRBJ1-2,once,TGTGCCACCAGTGACCCCGGGACAGACTATGGCTACACCTTC,CATSDPGTDYGYTF
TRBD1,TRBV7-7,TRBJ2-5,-,TGTGCCAGCAGCCCGAGGACAGGGGCGCAAGAGACCCAGTACTTC,CASSPRTGAQETQYF